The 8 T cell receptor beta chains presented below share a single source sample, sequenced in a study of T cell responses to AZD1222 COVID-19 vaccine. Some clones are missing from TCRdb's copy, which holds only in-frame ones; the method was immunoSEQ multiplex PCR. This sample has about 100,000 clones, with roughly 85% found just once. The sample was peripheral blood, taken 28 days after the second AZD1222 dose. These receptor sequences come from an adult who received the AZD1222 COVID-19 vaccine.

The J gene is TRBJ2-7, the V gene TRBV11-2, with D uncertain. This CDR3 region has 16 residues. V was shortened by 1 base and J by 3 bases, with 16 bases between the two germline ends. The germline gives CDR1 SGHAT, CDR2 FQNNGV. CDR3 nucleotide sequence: TGTGCCAGCAGCTTAGGAATAGGGCAGATGGGCTACGAGCAGTACTTC. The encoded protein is CASSLGIGQMGYEQYF.

The CDR3 bases are TGTGCCAGCTCACCATTGGATGGCCAGCCCCAGCATTTT. This codes for CASSPLDGQPQHF. The rearrangement links TRBV18 to TRBJ1-5; the D is unclear. Trimming shortened V by 2 bases and J by 7 bases, and 9 bases separated the two germline ends. The V gene's germline CDR1 is KGHSH and CDR2 LQKENI. The CDR3 is 13 amino acids.

The DNA for the CDR3 is TGTGCCAGCAGCTTACGCTCCGAGAAAGTCGCAGATACGCAGTATTTT. This encodes CASSLRSEKVADTQYF. The chain is built from TRBV7-2 and TRBJ2-3, with unresolved D. Germline assignment: CDR1 SGHTA and CDR2 FQGNSA. The V and J ends lost 2 bases and 4 bases respectively, with 16 bases between them. The CDR3 loop spans 16 amino acids.

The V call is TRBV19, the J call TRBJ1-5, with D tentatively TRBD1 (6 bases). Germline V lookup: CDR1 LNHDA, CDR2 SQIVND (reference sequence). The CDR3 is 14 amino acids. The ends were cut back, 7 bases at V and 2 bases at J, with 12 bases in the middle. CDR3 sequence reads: CASTEQGRNQPQHF. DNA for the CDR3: TGTGCCAGTACCGAACAGGGTCGCAATCAGCCCCAGCATTTT.

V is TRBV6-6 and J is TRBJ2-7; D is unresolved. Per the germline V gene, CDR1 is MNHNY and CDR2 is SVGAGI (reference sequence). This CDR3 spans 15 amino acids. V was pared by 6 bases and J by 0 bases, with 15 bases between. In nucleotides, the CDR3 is TGTGCCAGCAGGAAGCCCTCCACGGGCTCCTACGAGCAGTACTTC. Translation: CASRKPSTGSYEQYF.

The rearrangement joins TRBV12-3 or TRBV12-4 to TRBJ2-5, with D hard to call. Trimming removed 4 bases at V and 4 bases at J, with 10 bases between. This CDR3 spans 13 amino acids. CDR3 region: CASSSITRETQYF. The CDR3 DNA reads TGTGCCAGCAGTTCAATAACCCGAGAGACCCAGTACTTC.

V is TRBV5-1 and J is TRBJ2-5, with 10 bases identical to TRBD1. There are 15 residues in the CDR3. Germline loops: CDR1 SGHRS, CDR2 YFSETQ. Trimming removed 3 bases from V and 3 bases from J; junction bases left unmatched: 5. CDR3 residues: CASSYSGTGEETQYF. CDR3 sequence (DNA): TGCGCCAGCAGCTATTCCGGGACAGGGGAAGAGACCCAGTACTTC.

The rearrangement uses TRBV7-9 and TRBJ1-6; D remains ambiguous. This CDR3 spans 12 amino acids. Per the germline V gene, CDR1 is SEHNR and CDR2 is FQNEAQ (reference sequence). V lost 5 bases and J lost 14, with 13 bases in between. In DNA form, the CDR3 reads TGTGCCAGCAGCCGATCGGAGGCCACCCTCCACTTT. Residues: CASSRSEATLHF.